The next 29 T cell receptor beta chains were all read from a single sample in a study of T cell responses to AZD1222 COVID-19 vaccine. The method was immunoSEQ multiplex PCR; TCRdb's version includes in-frame clones alone and lacks a portion of them. Of some 120,000 clones detected, 92% appear once; the ten largest clones hold about 7.5%. The sample was peripheral blood, taken 28 days after the second AZD1222 dose. The origin of the receptors is an adult who received the AZD1222 COVID-19 vaccine.

This chain connects TRBV9 to TRBJ2-7; tentatively, D is TRBD1 or TRBD2 (5 bases each). This CDR3 spans 19 amino acids. Germline lookup yields CDR1 SGDLS and CDR2 YYNGEE. With 4 bases removed from V and 2 bases from J, the gap between germline ends came to 28 bases. CDR3 sequence: CASSPPGPTTRSRAYEQYF. The CDR3 DNA sequence: TGTGCCAGCAGCCCTCCGGGGCCTACCACTCGATCTAGGGCCTACGAGCAGTACTTC.

V gene TRBV7-2 combines with J gene TRBJ2-1; D unclear. The germline CDR1 and CDR2 sequences are SGHTA and FQGNSA. The CDR3 has 13 amino acids. Deletions cut 1 base from V and 7 bases from J, with 8 bases between. In DNA form, the CDR3 reads TGTGCCAGCAGCTTAGGACACGGAAATGAGCAGTTCTTC. This codes for CASSLGHGNEQFF.

The V and J genes are TRBV5-1 and TRBJ1-4, with a weak D call TRBD1 (5 bases). The germline CDR1 and CDR2 sequences are SGHRS and YFSETQ. V dropped 0 bases and J dropped 6 bases, with 15 bases sitting between them. There are 16 residues in the CDR3. CDR3: CASSLEGRARDEKLFF. CDR3 nucleotides: TGCGCCAGCAGCTTGGAGGGGAGGGCCCGGGATGAAAAACTGTTTTTT.

The chain links TRBV4-1 to TRBJ2-7; no definite D call. Germline V gene lookup returns CDR1 MGHRA and CDR2 YSYEKL. V shed 1 base and J shed 2 bases, with 12 bases lying between them. This CDR3 has 15 residues. CDR3 in amino acids: CASSQVTDNAYEQYF. The DNA for the CDR3 is TGCGCCAGCAGCCAAGTTACCGACAATGCCTACGAGCAGTACTTC.

The rearrangement links TRBV7-9 to TRBJ2-7, with D perhaps assigned TRBD1 or TRBD2 (5 bases each). Germline values: CDR1 SEHNR, CDR2 FQNEAQ (reference sequence). V dropped 1 base and J dropped 4 bases, with 8 bases sitting between them. This CDR3 is 13 amino acids long. The CDR3 region has the DNA TGTGCCAGCAGCTTAGGTGGGGGTTACGAGCAGTACTTC. Protein product: CASSLGGGYEQYF.

This clone was counted a single time. The chain links TRBV19 to TRBJ2-1; a possible D gene is TRBD1 (6 bases). V was pared by 2 bases and J by 4 bases, with 12 bases between. The length of the CDR3 is 15 residues. The germline V gene encodes CDR1 LNHDA and CDR2 SQIVND (reference sequence). CDR3 nucleotides: TGTGCCAGTAGTATATCCCCTACAGGGTACAATGAGCAGTTCTTC. The encoded protein is CASSISPTGYNEQFF.

This clone was picked up one time. This chain connects TRBV3-1 (or the pseudogene TRBV3-2) to TRBJ2-7; 7 bases fit TRBD2. The CDR3 length is 18 residues. V lost 3 bases to trimming and J lost 1 base; unmatched junction nucleotides: 15. Per germline, CDR1 LGHDT and CDR2 YNNKEL (reference sequence). DNA of the CDR3: TGTGCCAGCAGCCAGGTTCCGGGGGGAGGACCAAGTTCCTACGAGCAGTACTTC. Translating it yields CASSQVPGGGPSSYEQYF.

The genes are TRBV19 and TRBJ2-7; 8 positions match TRBD1. Germline V gene data show CDR1 as LNHDA and CDR2 as SQIVND (reference sequence). The CDR3 extends over 13 amino acids. V trimming: 5 bases; J trimming: 3 bases; junction bases outside the gene matches: 3. The CDR3 region is CASSEGQDYEQYF. The CDR3, as DNA: TGTGCCAGTAGTGAGGGACAGGACTACGAGCAGTACTTC.

This clone was seen only a few times. The J gene is TRBJ1-4, the V gene TRBV2; 10 bases fit TRBD1. There are 12 residues in the CDR3. Germline V CDR1 and CDR2: SNHLY, FYNNEI. With 8 bases clipped from V and 6 bases from J, the junction kept 0 bases outside the gene matches. Here the CDR3 reads CASGTGDEKLFF. The CDR3 nucleotides read TGTGCCAGCGGGACAGGGGATGAAAAACTGTTTTTT.

The V call is TRBV28, the J call TRBJ1-5, with D uncertain. The CDR3 totals 14 residues. With 3 bases removed from V and 0 bases from J, the gap between germline ends came to 6 bases. CDR1 is MDHEN, CDR2 SYDVKM, per germline. For the CDR3, the DNA is TGTGCCAGCAGTTTCGACATTAGCAATCAGCCCCAGCATTTT. It translates to CASSFDISNQPQHF.

CDR3 protein: CASSLEDAFYNEQFF. The CDR3 DNA is TGTGCCAGCAGTTTAGAAGACGCCTTTTACAATGAGCAGTTCTTC. The chain uses TRBV6-2 or TRBV6-3 and TRBJ2-1; unclear D gene. V lost 4 bases, J lost 4 bases, and 14 bases lay in between. The CDR3 is 15 residues long. Germline V gives CDR1 MNHEY, CDR2 SVGEGT.

This clone came up once. This chain joins TRBV7-9 and TRBJ2-1; 10 bases match TRBD1. Germline V gene lookup returns CDR1 SEHNR and CDR2 FQNEAQ (reference sequence). This CDR3 has 16 residues. V lost 5 bases to trimming and J lost 3 bases; unmatched junction nucleotides: 7. The CDR3 DNA is TGTGCCAGCAGCCTCACTAGGACAGGGGGCTACAATGAGCAGTTCTTC. Translation: CASSLTRTGGYNEQFF.

The chain recombines TRBV6-2 or TRBV6-3 with TRBJ2-3; TRBD2 matches 12 bases. The CDR3 is made up of 16 amino acids. The V gene end was trimmed by 4 bases and the J gene end by 1 base; junction bases not matched to a gene: 3. In germline, CDR1 is MNHEY, CDR2 SVGEGT. The CDR3 here is CASSWWTSGGTDTQYF. The CDR3 region has the DNA TGTGCCAGCAGTTGGTGGACTAGCGGGGGCACAGATACGCAGTATTTT.

The J gene is TRBJ2-4, the V gene TRBV5-1; a possible D gene is TRBD2 (5 bases). The ends were cut back, 0 bases at V and 0 bases at J, with 19 bases in the middle. The CDR3 is 19 amino acids. The germline V gene encodes CDR1 SGHRS and CDR2 YFSETQ. As DNA, the CDR3 is TGCGCCAGCAGCTTGGGTAGGTTGATCGCTAGCCGAGCCAAAAACATTCAGTACTTC. Translation: CASSLGRLIASRAKNIQYF.

J is TRBJ1-6 and V is TRBV5-4; D not certain. Germline V gene lookup returns CDR1 SGHNT and CDR2 YYREEE (reference sequence). The V end lost 6 bases, the J end lost 4 bases, and 20 bases lay between the germline ends. The CDR3 is 17 amino acids. The CDR3 DNA reads TGTGCCAGCACTAGCTTGATCGGCTCCCAATATAATTCACCCCTCCACTTT. This encodes CASTSLIGSQYNSPLHF.

The gene calls are TRBV5-1 and TRBJ1-1; maybe TRBD1 (5 bases). Trimming removed 1 base from V and 0 bases from J, with 13 bases in between. The CDR3 has 16 amino acids. In germline, CDR1 is SGHRS, CDR2 YFSETQ. The CDR3 protein is CASSLWAGQVNTEAFF. CDR3 DNA: TGCGCCAGCAGCTTGTGGGCAGGGCAAGTGAACACTGAAGCTTTCTTT.

The CDR3 DNA is TGTGCCAGCAGCCAAGGGAACAGTGTCTATGGCTACACCTTC. This translates into CASSQGNSVYGYTF. The chain recombines TRBV4-2 with TRBJ1-2; no clear D gene. Per germline, CDR1 LGHNA and CDR2 YNFKEQ. Trimming removed 1 base at V and 4 bases at J, with 10 bases between. The CDR3 has 14 residues.

The V and J genes are TRBV3-1 (or the pseudogene TRBV3-2) and TRBJ1-4, with D hard to call. This CDR3 region has 16 residues. V gave up 1 base and J gave up 2 bases, with 11 bases separating them. Germline V gene data show CDR1 as LGHDT and CDR2 as YNNKEL (reference sequence). The CDR3 DNA follows: TGTGCCAGCAGCCAAGCGACTCAGGTGACTAATGAAAAACTGTTTTTT. Its protein product is CASSQATQVTNEKLFF.

The rearrangement uses TRBV2 and TRBJ1-3; weak D call: TRBD1 (5 bases). Trimming pared 7 bases from V and 0 bases from J, leaving 16 bases between. The CDR3 has 16 residues. CDR1 is SNHLY, CDR2 FYNNEI, per germline. The CDR3: CASKGRRLHSGNTIYF. CDR3 DNA: TGTGCCAGCAAGGGACGTAGGCTACACTCTGGAAACACCATATATTTT.

V and J are TRBV7-9 and TRBJ2-2; D is undetermined. The CDR3 contains 14 residues. Looked up from germline, CDR1 is SEHNR and CDR2 is FQNEAQ (reference sequence). V dropped 1 base and J dropped 4 bases, with 7 bases sitting between them. CDR3 bases: TGTGCCAGCAGCTTAGGCCCGGGCACCGGGGAGCTGTTTTTT. Translation gives CASSLGPGTGELFF. The variable domain in full, with the rest retrieved from reference TRBV7-9 and TRBJ2-2, is DTGVSQNPRHKITKRGQNVTFRCDPISEHNRLYWYRQTLGQGPEFLTYFQNEAQLEKSRLLSDRFSAERPKGSFSTLEIQRTEQGDSAMYLCASSLGPGTGELFFGEGSRLTVL.

This chain connects TRBV7-9 to TRBJ2-2; unclear D gene. The CDR3 loop spans 16 amino acids. Trimming pared 9 bases from V and 2 bases from J, leaving 19 bases between. CDR1 is SEHNR, CDR2 FQNEAQ, per germline (reference sequence). The CDR3 DNA reads TGTGCCAGTTATAGTCAGAAGGTCAGAAACACCGGGGAGCTGTTTTTT. Protein: CASYSQKVRNTGELFF.

This rearrangement joins TRBV7-9 to TRBJ1-1; 7 bases agree with TRBD1. The length of the CDR3 is 14 residues. The germline V gene has CDR1 SEHNR and CDR2 FQNEAQ (reference sequence). The J segment lost 4 bases and the V segment lost 3 bases, leaving 5 bases of the junction unmatched. The CDR3 is CASSLTGIGTEAFF. Here the CDR3 DNA reads TGTGCCAGCAGCTTGACAGGGATCGGCACTGAAGCTTTCTTT.

This chain joins TRBV5-4 and TRBJ2-5; 7 bases fit TRBD1. This CDR3 region has 18 residues. Germline CDR1 and CDR2: SGHNT and YYREEE (reference sequence). The V and J ends lost 4 bases and 7 bases, in that order; junction bases with no gene match: 22. The CDR3 sequence: CASSRIPTGTARVGTQYF. CDR3 nucleotide sequence: TGTGCCAGCAGCCGCATACCCACCGGGACAGCAAGAGTTGGGACCCAGTACTTC.

The rearrangement uses TRBV5-4 and TRBJ2-7, with 7 bases identical to TRBD2. The V and J ends lost 4 bases and 0 bases, in that order; junction bases with no gene match: 7. This CDR3 spans 15 amino acids. CDR1 is SGHNT and CDR2 is YYREEE in the germline V gene (reference sequence). The CDR3 sequence: CASSIPSGSSYEQYF. The CDR3, as DNA: TGTGCCAGCAGCATTCCTAGCGGCAGCTCCTACGAGCAGTACTTC.

The chain employs TRBV5-6 and TRBJ1-1, with D unclear. This CDR3 is built from 13 residues. In germline, CDR1 is SGHDT, CDR2 YYEEEE. The V end was cut by 2 bases, the J end by 0 bases, with 5 bases between. The DNA for the CDR3 is TGTGCCAGCAGCTTTTTTTTGAACACTGAAGCTTTCTTT. Its protein product is CASSFFLNTEAFF.

In DNA, the CDR3 is TGTGCCAGCAGCGTAACAGGGGGATCTGGAAACACCATATATTTT. This sequence encodes CASSVTGGSGNTIYF. V usage is TRBV9 and J usage is TRBJ1-3; 8 bases match TRBD1. J lost 1 base, V lost 1 base, and 1 base had no gene match. CDR1 is SGDLS and CDR2 is YYNGEE in the germline V gene. The CDR3 covers 15 residues.

This clone showed up just a few times. As DNA, the CDR3 is TGCAGCGTTGAAGAGGGGGAGCGCGCCTACGAGCAGTACTTC. Residues: CSVEEGERAYEQYF. This chain uses TRBV29-1 with TRBJ2-7, with D perhaps TRBD1 or TRBD2 (5 bases each). CDR1 is SQVTM and CDR2 is ANQGSEA in the germline V gene. The CDR3 is 14 residues long. The V end lost 0 bases, the J end lost 2 bases, and 11 bases lay between the germline ends.

The rearrangement uses TRBV7-6 and TRBJ1-6; D ambiguous. V lost 2 bases and J lost 6, with 11 bases in between. The CDR3 spans 15 residues. Germline V gene lookup returns CDR1 SGHVS and CDR2 FNYEAQ. The chain's CDR3 is CASSLSGGINSPLHF. DNA of the CDR3: TGTGCCAGCAGCTTATCAGGAGGGATTAATTCACCCCTCCACTTT.

This chain links TRBV5-1 with TRBJ1-6; a possible D gene is TRBD1 (5 bases). Germline CDR1 reads SGHRS; CDR2 reads YFSETQ. This CDR3 is 15 amino acids long. Trimming stripped 3 bases from V and 4 bases from J, with 11 bases between. The CDR3 loop is CASSSSGGYNSPLHF. Written as DNA, the CDR3 is TGCGCCAGCAGCTCTTCGGGGGGATATAATTCACCCCTCCACTTT.